This T cell receptor beta chain emerged from a study of blood T cell repertoires in COVID-19. About the research overall: Spain, Italy and the United States supplied samples that represented acute and convalescent COVID-19. T cells, B-cell-depleted T cells, or PBMCs supplied cDNA or gDNA.

This CDR3 spans 15 amino acids. J lost 2 bases, V lost 3 bases, and 3 bases had no gene match. Germline-derived CDR1 and CDR2 are MNHNY and SVGAGI (reference sequence). Only in-frame clones appear in the TCRdb table, and some are missing; sequencing was by immunoSEQ multiplex PCR. The sample lists over 200,000 clones, 84% seen once, with about 8% in the top ten. The sequenced material came from peripheral blood. The clonotype comes from a woman aged 45-60 years with active or convalescent COVID-19. The chain employs TRBV6-6 and TRBJ2-1; 8 bases agree with TRBD2. DNA of the CDR3: TGTGCCAGCAGTTATTTAGCGGGACCCTACAATGAGCAGTTCTTC. It translates to CASSYLAGPYNEQFF.